Each of the 11 T cell receptor beta chains below was sequenced from the same sample in a study of CD8+ T cells in alopecia areata. Stated treatment: oral pan-JAK inhibitor, 5-10 mg twice daily. Extracted from the samples, RNA was reverse transcribed into cDNA to serve as the sequencing template. Assay: immunoSEQ multiplex PCR; the TCRdb copy retains only in-frame clones and omits some. The data hold about 190,000 clones, with 45% to 65% observed a single time. The specimen was CD4+ T cells sorted from blood, collected at week 4, from a patient treated with tofacitinib. The receptor set was obtained from a human donor with alopecia areata.

In this sample, this clone turned up once. The chain is built from TRBV30 and TRBJ2-7; no clear D gene. The germline V gene encodes CDR1 GTSNPN and CDR2 SVGIG (reference sequence). The CDR3 is 14 residues long. Trimming took 0 bases from V and 1 from J, leaving 10 bases between them. The CDR3 DNA reads TGTGCCTGGAGTGTAGGAATAACGTCCTACGAGCAGTACTTC. It codes for CAWSVGITSYEQYF.

The chain couples TRBV9 to TRBJ2-2; TRBD2 matches 9 bases. Germline lookup yields CDR1 SGDLS and CDR2 YYNGEE. The CDR3 is 14 residues long. Germline trimming cut 3 bases from V and 8 bases from J; bases unmatched to any gene: 5. The CDR3: CASSEAGGSGELFF. The CDR3 DNA reads TGTGCCAGCAGCGAAGCGGGAGGATCAGGGGAGCTGTTTTTT.

DNA for the CDR3: TGTGCCAGCAGTTCAACAGGGGGCTTAGACGAGCAGTACTTC. This gives the protein CASSSTGGLDEQYF. The V and J genes are TRBV7-2 and TRBJ2-7; 9 positions match TRBD1. V was clipped by 6 bases and J by 5 bases; unmatched bases: 8. Per germline, CDR1 SGHTA and CDR2 FQGNSA. The CDR3 totals 14 residues.

Concerning this clone: Additional DNA sequences in this sample encode the identical CDR3. The chain combines TRBV29-1 with TRBJ1-1; D is perhaps TRBD1 (5 bases). This CDR3 spans 13 amino acids. V was trimmed by 3 bases and J by 0 bases, leaving 8 bases between them. CDR1 is SQVTM and CDR2 is ANQGSEA in the germline V gene. The CDR3 DNA follows: TGCAGCGTTGAGGGACGCATGAACACTGAAGCTTTCTTT. Translating gives CSVEGRMNTEAFF. The whole variable domain, filled in from reference TRBV29-1 and TRBJ1-1, reads SAVISQKPSRDICQRGTSLTIQCQVDSQVTMMFWYRQQPGQSLTLIATANQGSEATYESGFVIDKFPISRPNLTFSTLTVSNMSPEDSSIYLCSVEGRMNTEAFFGQGTRLTVV.

The V call is TRBV4-1, the J call TRBJ2-7, with a weak D call TRBD2 (5 bases). The germline V and J ends were trimmed by 1 base and 2 bases, with 12 bases remaining between them. Germline CDR1 reads MGHRA; CDR2 reads YSYEKL. CDR3 length: 15 amino acids. CDR3 nucleotides: TGCGCCAGCAGCCAAGCCGAGGGAAGCCCCTACGAGCAGTACTTC. The encoded protein is CASSQAEGSPYEQYF.

This clone occurred a few times. The chain uses TRBV30 and TRBJ1-1; D unresolved. Germline values: CDR1 GTSNPN, CDR2 SVGIG (reference sequence). V was clipped by 4 bases and J by 6 bases, with 12 bases between them. The CDR3 loop spans 12 amino acids. For the CDR3, the DNA is TGTGCCTGGATCCACCGTTACTCTGAAGCTTTCTTT. Residues: CAWIHRYSEAFF. The full variable domain, in which reference TRBV30 and TRBJ1-1 provide the parts outside the CDR3, is SQTIHQWPATLVQPVGSPLSLECTVEGTSNPNLYWYRQAAGRGLQLLFYSVGIGQISSEVPQNLSASRPQDRQFILSSKKLLLSDSGFYLCAWIHRYSEAFFGQGTRLTVV.

This chain links TRBV18 with TRBJ2-6, with a tentative D call TRBD1 (6 bases). CDR3 length: 17 residues. CDR1 KGHSH and CDR2 LQKENI come from the germline V gene. V was cut by 2 bases and J by 4 bases, with 15 bases left in between. CDR3 sequence: CASSPTSRGAGANVLTF. The CDR3 DNA is TGTGCCAGCTCACCAACATCCAGGGGTGCGGGGGCCAACGTCCTGACTTTC.

In its sample, this clone was seen once. In the same sample, other DNA sequences code for this CDR3. V and J are TRBV7-9 and TRBJ2-1; TRBD2 aligns across 11 bases. Germline lookup yields CDR1 SEHNR and CDR2 FQNEAQ (reference sequence). Germline trimming cut 5 bases from V and 3 bases from J; bases unmatched to any gene: 3. CDR3 length: 15 residues. The CDR3, as DNA: TGTGCCAGCAGCCGAACTAGCGGGAGCTACAATGAGCAGTTCTTC. Protein: CASSRTSGSYNEQFF.

This clone appeared a few times. This chain connects TRBV6-5 to TRBJ2-5; D is unresolved. Trimming stripped 6 bases from V and 4 bases from J, with 18 bases between. In germline, CDR1 is MNHEY, CDR2 SVGAGI. The length of the CDR3 is 15 residues. CDR3 in amino acids: CASRNSYPGLETQYF. The DNA of the CDR3 is TGTGCCAGCAGGAACAGTTACCCCGGGTTAGAGACCCAGTACTTC.

The V call is TRBV30, the J call TRBJ2-5; D ambiguous. V was clipped by 2 bases and J by 1 base, with 8 bases between them. Germline V gene data show CDR1 as GTSNPN and CDR2 as SVGIG (reference sequence). The CDR3 sequence is 13 residues long. CDR3 region: CAWSLQPQETQYF. The CDR3 DNA is TGTGCCTGGAGTCTACAGCCCCAAGAGACCCAGTACTTC.

Points on this clone: The sample holds other DNA sequences that translate to the same CDR3. The chain joins TRBV29-1 to TRBJ2-7; D is undetermined. Germline CDR1 is SQVTM and CDR2 is ANQGSEA. The CDR3 is made up of 11 amino acids. Trimming cost V 6 bases and J 2 bases, with 8 bases left between them. The CDR3 here is CSVGTAYEQYF. CDR3 nucleotides: TGCAGCGTAGGTACCGCCTACGAGCAGTACTTC.